This T cell receptor beta chain was identified during a study of cytomegalovirus exposure and HLA in healthy donors. As for the study in general: T cells numbering about 200 million yielded approximately 100 million unique TCR beta sequences in an earlier analysis.

This clone occurred once. Germline CDR1 is SGHVS and CDR2 is FNYEAQ. This CDR3 region has 13 residues. Trimming left V 5 bases short and J 4 bases short, with 9 bases between. Vbeta (60) and Jbeta (13) primers were used in the PCR. Clones were read by immunoSEQ multiplex PCR, and TCRdb kept only the in-frame ones, dropping some. The table includes around 120,000 clones, about 68% detected once. This chain links TRBV7-6 with TRBJ1-3, with D possibly matching TRBD1 (6 bases). The source is a woman aged 50 to 60 in good health and CMV-seropositive. Input material: PBMCs. The CDR3 region is CASSRGTGNTIYF. DNA for the CDR3: TGTGCCAGCAGCAGAGGGACAGGAAACACCATATATTTT. The whole variable domain, remainder taken from reference TRBV7-6 and TRBJ1-3, is GAGVSQSPRYKVTKRGQDVALRCDPISGHVSLYWYRQALGQGPEFLTYFNYEAQQDKSGLPNDRFSAERPEGSISTLTIQRTEQRDSAMYRCASSRGTGNTIYFGEGSWLTVV.